One sample yielded the 26 T cell receptor beta chains listed below, sequenced in a study of cytomegalovirus exposure and HLA in healthy donors. The PCR made use of 60 Vbeta and 13 Jbeta primers. The table came from immunoSEQ multiplex PCR; TCRdb's copy has only in-frame clones and leaves some out. The sample has fewer than 150,000 clones, 80% seen once. The sequencing sample was made of PBMCs. Receptor source: a man aged 40-49 years in good health and CMV-seronegative.

The V gene is TRBV9, the J gene TRBJ2-5; tentatively, D is TRBD1 (6 bases). This CDR3 contains 14 residues. The germline V gene has CDR1 SGDLS and CDR2 YYNGEE. Trimming stripped 3 bases from V and 4 bases from J, with 13 bases between. CDR3 region: CASSGTKGGETQYF. The CDR3 DNA follows: TGTGCCAGCAGCGGGACCAAAGGGGGAGAGACCCAGTACTTC.

Written as DNA, the CDR3 is TGTGCCAGCAGCTCGGCCCCGGGACAGGGTTCCTACGAGCAGTACTTC. Protein sequence: CASSSAPGQGSYEQYF. The V call is TRBV28, the J call TRBJ2-7, with TRBD1 matching 9 bases. Losses at the gene ends were 6 bases for V and 1 base for J; bases not matched to a gene: 10. The CDR3 totals 16 residues. CDR1 and CDR2 (germline): MDHEN, SYDVKM.

This clone was seen a few times. The rearrangement links TRBV7-2 to TRBJ2-3; no definite D call. V was trimmed by 5 bases and J by 6 bases, leaving 9 bases between them. Germline assignment: CDR1 SGHTA and CDR2 FQGNSA. The CDR3 runs 12 residues. CDR3 sequence: CASSPRWDTQYF. The CDR3 bases are TGTGCCAGCAGCCCTAGGTGGGATACGCAGTATTTT.

The V call is TRBV6-5, the J call TRBJ1-1, with D possibly TRBD1 on 5 matching bases. CDR1 and CDR2 (germline): MNHEY, SVGAGI. V dropped 5 bases and J dropped 10 bases, with 17 bases sitting between them. This CDR3 region has 13 residues. As DNA, the CDR3 is TGTGCCAGCAGTAGGGGCGGGGCGGCTGGAGCTTTCTTT. It is translated as CASSRGGAAGAFF.

As to this clone: This CDR3 is also generated by other DNA sequences in the sample. CDR3 DNA sequence: TGTGCCTGGTCGGCGGACACTGAAGCTTTCTTT. This gives the protein CAWSADTEAFF. This chain links TRBV30 with TRBJ1-1; no clear D. CDR3 length: 11 residues. Trimming took 5 bases from V and 3 from J, leaving 7 bases between them. From germline, CDR1 is GTSNPN and CDR2 SVGIG (reference sequence).

The V call is TRBV18, the J call TRBJ1-5; 7 bases are a match to TRBD1. V was pared by 6 bases and J by 9 bases, with 5 bases of the junction left unmatched. This CDR3 comprises 12 residues. Looked up from germline, CDR1 is KGHSH and CDR2 is LQKENI. The CDR3, as DNA: TGTGCCAGCTCCCAACCAGGGGGGCCCCAGCATTTT. Its translation is CASSQPGGPQHF.

This clone was seen once. The CDR3 sequence is CASSIQGNTEAFF. The CDR3 DNA is TGTGCCAGCAGCATCCAGGGGAACACTGAAGCTTTCTTT. The chain is built from TRBV5-4 and TRBJ1-1, with a tentative D call TRBD1 (5 bases). V dropped 4 bases and J dropped 1 base, with 8 bases sitting between them. Germline CDR1 SGHNT, CDR2 YYREEE (reference sequence). This CDR3 comprises 13 residues.

J is TRBJ2-3 and V is TRBV27; TRBD1 matches 7 bases. The CDR3 extends over 14 amino acids. CDR1 and CDR2 from the germline V gene are MNHEY and SMNVEV (reference sequence). The J segment lost 5 bases and the V segment lost 6 bases, leaving 8 bases of the junction unmatched. Here the CDR3 reads CASRVGGIGDTQYF. CDR3 bases: TGTGCCAGCAGGGTAGGGGGCATTGGAGATACGCAGTATTTT.

The chain recombines TRBV5-4 with TRBJ1-4; TRBD1 might be the D (5 bases). The length of the CDR3 is 15 residues. Germline V gene lookup returns CDR1 SGHNT and CDR2 YYREEE (reference sequence). Trimming left V 0 bases short and J 7 bases short, with 13 bases between. CDR3 nucleotide sequence: TGTGCCAGCAGCTTGGATCTGGCCGGGGGTGAAAAACTGTTTTTT. Protein: CASSLDLAGGEKLFF. Drawing the rest from reference TRBV5-4 and TRBJ1-4, the complete variable domain is ETGVTQSPTHLIKTRGQQVTLRCSSQSGHNTVSWYQQALGQGPQFIFQYYREEENGRGNFPPRFSGLQFPNYSSELNVNALELDDSALYLCASSLDLAGGEKLFFGSGTQLSVL.

In regard to this clone: At one boundary the junction diverges from the germline segment, which might be a read error. V is TRBV5-4 and J is TRBJ1-6, with a tentative D call TRBD1 (5 bases). The CDR3 has 14 amino acids. CDR1 SGHNT and CDR2 YYREEE come from the germline V gene (reference sequence). The CDR3 sequence: CASSRRGGGPPLQF. The CDR3 DNA sequence: TGTGCCAGCAGCCGGAGGGGTGGTGGGCCACCCCTCCAATTT.

The rearrangement joins TRBV7-8 to TRBJ2-5, with TRBD1 matching 9 bases. The length of the CDR3 is 16 residues. Germline values: CDR1 SGHVS, CDR2 FQNEAQ. The junction had 8 bases not matched to a gene; V was cut back by 6 bases and J by 0 bases. This CDR3 is CASSTGTGTYQETQYF. CDR3 DNA sequence: TGTGCCAGCAGTACCGGGACAGGGACGTACCAAGAGACCCAGTACTTC.

The CDR3 spells CASSGGSGGNIQYF. CDR3 nucleotide sequence: TGTGCCAGCAGTGGAGGTAGCGGTGGAAACATTCAGTACTTC. The chain has TRBV2 and TRBJ2-4, with a tentative D call TRBD2 (6 bases). The V gene lost 4 bases and the J gene lost 6 bases, with 13 bases spanning the gap. CDR1 is SNHLY, CDR2 FYNNEI, per germline. This CDR3 comprises 14 residues.

This chain joins TRBV30 and TRBJ1-1; tentatively, D is TRBD1 (6 bases). There are 14 residues in the CDR3. Germline CDR1 GTSNPN, CDR2 SVGIG (reference sequence). Trimming cost V 5 bases and J 0 bases, with 13 bases left between them. This CDR3 reads CAWGRGGMNTEAFF. The CDR3 bases are TGTGCCTGGGGTCGCGGGGGCATGAACACTGAAGCTTTCTTT.

J is TRBJ2-1 and V is TRBV30; TRBD2 matches at 7 bases. This CDR3 is built from 19 residues. After removal of 0 bases from V and 0 bases from J, the junction contained 14 bases not matched to a gene. Looked up from germline, CDR1 is GTSNPN and CDR2 is SVGIG (reference sequence). CDR3 sequence (DNA): TGTGCCTGGAGTGTAAGGGTAGCGGGCCAATTTAGCTCCTACAATGAGCAGTTCTTC. This translates into CAWSVRVAGQFSSYNEQFF.

The J gene is TRBJ2-1, the V gene TRBV30; 9 bases are shared with TRBD1. The CDR3 sequence is 13 residues long. Germline lookup yields CDR1 GTSNPN and CDR2 SVGIG (reference sequence). The junction had 2 bases not matched to a gene; V was cut back by 8 bases and J by 0 bases. CDR3 nucleotide sequence: TGTGCCGGGGACAGGGCCTCCTACAATGAGCAGTTCTTC. Amino acid sequence: CAGDRASYNEQFF.

V and J are TRBV2 and TRBJ1-5, with a weak D call TRBD1 (5 bases). Trimming removed 6 bases from V and 6 bases from J, with 9 bases in between. There are 12 residues in the CDR3. Germline V lookup: CDR1 SNHLY, CDR2 FYNNEI. CDR3: CASRDMVQPQHF. The CDR3 DNA reads TGTGCCAGCAGGGACATGGTTCAGCCCCAGCATTTT.

The chain employs TRBV7-2 and TRBJ2-4, with D maybe TRBD2 (6 bases). In germline, CDR1 is SGHTA, CDR2 FQGNSA. The CDR3 length is 15 residues. V was cut by 4 bases and J by 8 bases, with 18 bases left in between. CDR3 in DNA: TGTGCCAGCAGCTCGCCCGGGACTCCGGCTGACATTCAGTACTTC. Protein: CASSSPGTPADIQYF.

The chain recombines TRBV29-1 with TRBJ1-1, with 11 bases that match TRBD1. The CDR3 sequence is 13 residues long. Germline values: CDR1 SQVTM, CDR2 ANQGSEA. With 6 bases clipped from V and 4 bases from J, the junction kept 4 bases outside the gene matches. CDR3: CSVGTGGFTEAFF. The CDR3 region has the DNA TGCAGCGTGGGGACAGGGGGATTCACTGAAGCTTTCTTT.

This clone was detected only once. This chain uses TRBV5-1 with TRBJ2-3, with a possible D match to TRBD2 (5 bases). Germline V gives CDR1 SGHRS, CDR2 YFSETQ. V was trimmed by 0 bases and J by 0 bases, leaving 17 bases between them. The CDR3 is 18 residues long. CDR3 residues: CASSLVPFPRLSTDTQYF. DNA for the CDR3: TGCGCCAGCAGCTTGGTCCCATTTCCCAGACTAAGCACAGATACGCAGTATTTT.

The chain combines TRBV2 with TRBJ1-6; D is ambiguous. This CDR3 region has 18 residues. Trimming took off 4 bases at V and 2 bases at J, with 18 bases between the two ends. Germline CDR1 and CDR2: SNHLY and FYNNEI. The CDR3 sequence is CASSAQPTSATYNSPLHF. CDR3 bases: TGTGCCAGCAGTGCTCAACCCACGAGTGCCACCTATAATTCACCCCTCCACTTT.

The V and J genes are TRBV5-1 and TRBJ2-1; 9 bases map to TRBD1. V lost 4 bases, J lost 8 bases, and 4 bases stayed unmatched. The CDR3 has 13 amino acids. Germline V gene lookup returns CDR1 SGHRS and CDR2 YFSETQ. CDR3 protein: CASSGQGFDEQFF. CDR3 DNA sequence: TGCGCCAGCAGCGGACAGGGGTTCGATGAGCAGTTCTTC.

This chain connects TRBV15 to TRBJ2-1; 9 nucleotides line up with TRBD2. The CDR3 spans 16 residues. Trimming cost V 0 bases and J 6 bases; bases outside gene matches: 6. Germline CDR1 and CDR2: LNHNV and YYDKDF (reference sequence). Here the CDR3 DNA reads TGTGCCACCAGCAGAGATAGCCTAGCGGGGTTCAATGAGCAGTTCTTC. Translating gives CATSRDSLAGFNEQFF.

The chain uses TRBV30 and TRBJ1-5; D is uncertain. The germline V and J ends were trimmed by 0 bases and 11 bases, with 23 bases remaining between them. This CDR3 comprises 16 residues. Germline lookup yields CDR1 GTSNPN and CDR2 SVGIG (reference sequence). For the CDR3, the DNA is TGTGCCTGGAGTGTAAGTGGAAGCAGTCCCAGGCTGTCCCAGCATTTT. Translating gives CAWSVSGSSPRLSQHF.

The rearrangement uses TRBV27 and TRBJ2-5; D is possibly TRBD1 (6 bases). CDR3 length: 17 amino acids. Germline V gene lookup returns CDR1 MNHEY and CDR2 SMNVEV (reference sequence). The V end was cut by 5 bases, the J end by 0 bases, with 19 bases between. CDR3: CASSEIRQDPYQETQYF. CDR3 sequence (DNA): TGTGCCAGCAGTGAAATCCGACAGGACCCGTACCAAGAGACCCAGTACTTC.

The rearrangement joins TRBV5-5 to TRBJ1-1; no definite D call. V shed 2 bases and J shed 3 bases, with 11 bases lying between them. Germline CDR1 SGHKS, CDR2 YYEKEE (reference sequence). The CDR3 spans 14 residues. The DNA for the CDR3 is TGTGCCAGCAGCTTCGACACCCTGGACACTGAAGCTTTCTTT. Its protein product is CASSFDTLDTEAFF.

V gene TRBV5-1 combines with J gene TRBJ2-3; D might be TRBD1 (5 bases). V was clipped by 0 bases and J by 1 base, with 6 bases between them. In germline, CDR1 is SGHRS, CDR2 YFSETQ. This CDR3 is 14 amino acids long. In DNA form, the CDR3 reads TGCGCCAGCAGCTTGGAGGGGCGCACAGATACGCAGTATTTT. Translated, it gives CASSLEGRTDTQYF.